The clone carrying this TCR beta chain was recorded many times. Its antigen is as yet unknown. From about 400 ng of RNA, a library with molecular barcoded alpha/delta and beta/gamma adaptors was made. TCRdb re-called the reads through MiXCR, storing one row per CDR3 protein. Among 50,000 or so distinct CDR3 sequences listed, 9.5% to 15% were seen once. These data originate in a study of read filtering for tumor transcriptome and immune sequencing. Findings of the study overall: The CD138-negative fraction was mixed bone marrow immune cells, not pure T cells.

The specimen sequenced was a population of CD138-negative cells sorted from bone marrow. The TCR sequence derives from a donor aged 40 or over with multiple myeloma.

This CDR3 reads CSVEDRSYEQYF. DNA for the CDR3: TGCAGCGTTGAAGATCGATCCTACGAGCAGTACTTC. The V and J genes are TRBV29-1 and TRBJ2-7; D is unresolved. This CDR3 comprises 12 residues. Trimming removed 0 bases from V and 1 base from J, with 4 bases in between. The germline V gene has CDR1 SQVTM and CDR2 ANQGSEA.